The 6 T cell receptor beta chains listed next were all sequenced from one sample in a study of shared clonotypes between healthy human individuals. Profiling relied on immunoSEQ multiplex PCR, and the TCRdb table lists in-frame clones only, not all of them. The data show about 470,000 clones, roughly 80% seen once. Sequenced sample: PBMCs. Every receptor here comes from a woman aged 40 to 50 in good health. Some clones in this sample may be carry-over from other donors' samples.

DNA for the CDR3: TGTGCCATCAGTGAGCGCAGGGTCGATGAGCAGTTCTTC. It yields the protein CAISERRVDEQFF. The genes are TRBV10-3 and TRBJ2-1; TRBD1 is a possible D gene (5 bases). V was pared by 2 bases and J by 8 bases, with 10 bases between. The CDR3 covers 13 residues. The germline CDR1 and CDR2 sequences are ENHRY and SYGVKD.

This chain uses TRBV28 with TRBJ2-1; TRBD2 matches at 8 bases. The J segment lost 0 bases and the V segment lost 4 bases, leaving 5 bases of the junction unmatched. Germline V gene lookup returns CDR1 MDHEN and CDR2 SYDVKM. There are 16 residues in the CDR3. DNA of the CDR3: TGTGCCAGCAGTTCTTTAGCGGGACCCTCCTACAATGAGCAGTTCTTC. Protein: CASSSLAGPSYNEQFF. The variable domain in full, with the rest retrieved from reference TRBV28 and TRBJ2-1, is DVKVTQSSRYLVKRTGEKVFLECVQDMDHENMFWYRQDPGLGLRLIYFSYDVKMKEKGDIPEGYSVSREKKERFSLILESASTNQTSMYLCASSSLAGPSYNEQFFGPGTRLTVL.

The rearrangement joins TRBV28 to TRBJ1-5; D gene ambiguous. V dropped 3 bases and J dropped 7 bases, with 16 bases sitting between them. Germline V gene sequence: CDR1 MDHEN, CDR2 SYDVKM. The CDR3 spans 15 residues. CDR3 sequence reads: CASSFPDLAGQPQHF. CDR3 DNA: TGTGCCAGCAGTTTCCCGGACCTGGCGGGACAGCCCCAGCATTTT.

J is TRBJ1-4 and V is TRBV15; D is uncertain. Germline V gives CDR1 LNHNV, CDR2 YYDKDF (reference sequence). There are 13 residues in the CDR3. V shed 5 bases and J shed 1 base, with 5 bases lying between them. The CDR3 sequence: CATSPRTNEKLFF. The CDR3 DNA sequence: TGTGCCACCAGCCCAAGAACTAATGAAAAACTGTTTTTT.

As to this clone: Other DNA sequences in this specimen translate into the identical CDR3. V is TRBV7-9 and J is TRBJ2-1; the D is unclear. The CDR3 has 12 residues. Trimming stripped 2 bases from V and 6 bases from J, with 5 bases between. Germline V CDR1 and CDR2: SEHNR, FQNEAQ (reference sequence). The CDR3 reads CASSLTGNEQFF. The CDR3 DNA is TGTGCCAGCAGCTTAACGGGCAATGAGCAGTTCTTC. The complete variable domain, with remaining parts taken from reference TRBV7-9 and TRBJ2-1, reads DTGVSQNPRHKITKRGQNVTFRCDPISEHNRLYWYRQTLGQGPEFLTYFQNEAQLEKSRLLSDRFSAERPKGSFSTLEIQRTEQGDSAMYLCASSLTGNEQFFGPGTRLTVL.

V and J are TRBV19 and TRBJ2-2; 14 nucleotides match TRBD2. From germline, CDR1 is LNHDA and CDR2 SQIVND (reference sequence). The length of the CDR3 is 18 residues. Trimming removed 7 bases from V and 4 bases from J; junction bases left unmatched: 11. The CDR3 bases are TGTGCCAGTACCTTGGGACTAGCGGGAGTCCCCAGCACCGGGGAGCTGTTTTTT. It is translated as CASTLGLAGVPSTGELFF.